This T cell receptor (beta chain) was sequenced during a study of T cells in Graves' hyperthyroidism and ophthalmopathy (dated by TCRdb to between 2017 and 2020). Study-level background: Peripheral blood was sampled at the time of initial diagnosis, prior to any treatment. Thyroid tissue and blood T-cell repertoires from roughly 6 Graves' hyperthyroidism patients were also compared in the study. Prospective prediction of ophthalmopathy was tested in an independent validation cohort consisting of some 20 hyperthyroidism patients and 15 or so patients who later progressed to ophthalmopathy. Following sampling, methimazole starting at 30 mg daily was given to hyperthyroidism patients, and high-dose intravenous methylprednisolone was given to ophthalmopathy patients. TCR Vbeta CDR3 sequencing of some 140 peripheral blood samples (roughly 43 ophthalmopathy, about 80 hyperthyroidism and 17 progressor patients) is reported in the paper. TCR V-J signatures able to tell the groups apart were searched for in a discovery cohort of 95 or so patients, of whom approximately 40 had Graves' ophthalmopathy and about 60 had stable Graves' hyperthyroidism. The approximately 100 discovery patients were divided at random into training and test sets in a 7:3 ratio.

Results the study describes overall, beyond this receptor: In validation, the model predicted progression to ophthalmopathy a median of roughly six months before onset, with approximately 70% sensitivity and about 72% specificity. In cross-validation, a model built on a 13 V-J signature told ophthalmopathy apart from stable hyperthyroidism with just under 90% sensitivity and approximately 81% specificity, and in testing the same model reached 80%/75%. Sample size was not statistically predetermined, and blinding of investigators to group allocation was not performed. Most expanded thyroid clonotypes (frequency above 0.001) were also found in blood, which suggests that blood repertoires may mirror thyroid immune responses.

Amplification of TCR beta CDR3 regions was carried out from RNA transcripts. The TCR CDR3 was subjected to a first round of RT-PCR using the HTBI primer set and the Qiagen OneStep RT-PCR kit. Libraries were constructed in a second round of multiplex PCR, after which size selection and purification were performed. Libraries were sequenced paired-end with 100 bp reads on an Illumina HiSeq2000. As for the original processing: SOAPnuke was used to process the raw data, throwing out any read that contained adapters or uncalled bases, had a mean Phred below 15, or lacked an exact constant-primer or identifier match. COPE v1.2.5 was used to merge the high-quality paired reads, and each unique nucleotide sequence was defined as a clonotype. MiTCR v1.1 was used to align the clonotypes against IMGT TRBV, TRBD and TRBJ reference segments. Analysis was restricted to V-J combinations with a frequency above 0.0001, which covered about 99% of repertoires. The TCS score was defined as the ratio of F50 (clonal expansion) to E x V (chaos), calculated using BLOSUM62-based TCRdist between CDR3 peptides within each V-J. Welch's t-statistics and random forest reduced fewer than 600 V-J features to roughly 13, which were used in a naive Bayes classifier (R e1071). TCRdb trimmed public reads at Q25 via fastp, called clones via MiXCR and kept in-frame beta chains. Identical CDR3 protein sequences are pooled into one entry, listed with their most common genes and DNA. These V and J calls rely on TCRdb rather than the paper's analysis. Recorded for this sample are about 460,000 distinct CDR3 sequences; 20% to 25% of them occurred a single time. Clones ranked in the top ten supply about half of the sample.

Worth noting for this clonotype: No cognate antigen has been identified for it. No much larger clonotype is one base removed from it; base qualities were not supplied.

In the ophthalmopathy patients, disease was moderately to severely active, with a Clinical Activity Score of 3 or more, a NOSPECS grade of 4 or more, and a duration of less than 3 months. Any patient with an uncontrolled infection, another autoimmune disease, pregnancy or lactation was excluded. Diagnoses were based on clinical symptoms, serum thyroxine and TRAb, thyroid ultrasound and orbital computed tomography. PBMCs were isolated from about 9 ml of fresh peripheral blood by Ficoll-Paque density gradient centrifugation. Total RNA was extracted with Trizol reagent, and quality was checked on an Agilent 2100 Bioanalyzer. In the germline V gene, CDR1 corresponds to SGHTA and CDR2 to FQGNSA. Here V drops 5 bases and J drops 3 bases, and the junction holds 3 bases not matched to any gene. The CDR3 goes from the cysteine to the phenylalanine over 15 residues. The CDR3 DNA has 45 bases and is translated from base 1.

The sequence was collected from a woman between 65 and 79 years old with Graves' ophthalmopathy. This sequence uses TRBV7-2 and TRBJ2-4, with TRBD2 matching 11 junction bases. Sequencing used blood. CDR3 loop: CASSPGLAVKNIQYF. The DNA sequence follows: TGTGCCAGCAGCCCGGGACTAGCGGTCAAAAACATTCAGTACTTC. Reference TRBV7-2 and TRBJ2-4 proteins supply the regions before and after the CDR3; the full variable domain is: GAGVSQSPSNKVTEKGKDVELRCDPISGHTALYWYRQSLGQGLEFLIYFQGNSAPDKSGLPSDRFSAERTGGSVSTLTIQRTQQEDSAVYLCASSPGLAVKNIQYFGAGTRLSVL.